This note documents a single T cell receptor beta chain sequence. There is no known antigen for this receptor. Per-base qualities were not stored, and no clone one base away is much larger. The record originates from a study of blood T cell repertoires in COVID-19 (dated by TCRdb to 2018 to 2020). About the investigation overall: Samples from collaborators originated in the United States, Italy and Spain and spanned both the acute and convalescent phases of COVID-19. The prospective study material was composed of cDNA or gDNA derived from T cells, B-cell-depleted T cells, or PBMCs. The dataset comprised deeply sampled blood TCRbeta repertoires from subjects exposed to, actively infected with, or recovered from COVID-19. The repertoires were released in a freely available public database intended as a resource for research on the immune response to SARS-CoV-2. Samples were obtained from the ongoing ImmuneRACE study (first 160 participants) and from 1,254 subjects provided by 6 global collaborators. A de-identified subject ID, COVID-19 status, age in years and sex were almost always included in the sample metadata. HLA class I and class II types, where available, came from metadata supplied by the sample provider rather than from assay-based typing. Findings and caveats that apply to the study as a whole: How much clinical and demographic metadata was included differed by source and by participant, and the metadata was provided uncurated.

The germline V gene provides CDR1 SGHAT and CDR2 FQNNGV. From the cysteine up to the phenylalanine, the CDR3 has a length of 15 residues. Left in the record is the CDR3 DNA by itself, 45 bases read in frame from the first base. Unmatched junction bases come to 3, with V trimmed by 0 bases and J by 5 bases. Each collaborating institution followed its own protocols to collect whole blood in K2EDTA tubes. For TCRbeta analysis, collaborator samples were shipped as frozen whole blood, as isolated PBMCs, or as DNA extracted from either sample type. The immunoSEQ Assay, a bias-controlled multiplex PCR, was used to amplify TCRbeta CDR3 regions from genomic DNA. In the source study's methods: The number of nucleated cells in each sample was estimated from the amplification of reference gene primers within the assay. To quantify the absolute abundance of each unique TCRbeta CDR3 rearrangement, sequence reads were collapsed and filtered. For each sample, productive Simpson clonality was calculated by taking the square root of Simpson's diversity index across productive rearrangements. Imported from immuneACCESS, the table was reduced by TCRdb to in-frame sequences with V and J called. These copies leave out some clones; in studies compared against another copy, an unresolved V gene accounts for under half, and the cause of the remainder is not known. V and J calls and clone size follow that table, whereas D and trimming were derived from the DNA. Within this sample are about 140,000 clones, with around 81% of them counted one time only. Jointly, the top ten make up 8% to 9.5% of the sample.

What was sequenced was peripheral blood. This TCR came from a woman aged 60 to 75 with active or convalescent COVID-19. The V and J genes are TRBV11-2 and TRBJ2-1; TRBD2 lines up with 8 middle nucleotides. For the CDR3, the sequence is CASSLDPGGNNEQFF. At the DNA level, the sequence is TGTGCCAGCAGCTTAGACCCGGGAGGGAACAATGAGCAGTTCTTC.